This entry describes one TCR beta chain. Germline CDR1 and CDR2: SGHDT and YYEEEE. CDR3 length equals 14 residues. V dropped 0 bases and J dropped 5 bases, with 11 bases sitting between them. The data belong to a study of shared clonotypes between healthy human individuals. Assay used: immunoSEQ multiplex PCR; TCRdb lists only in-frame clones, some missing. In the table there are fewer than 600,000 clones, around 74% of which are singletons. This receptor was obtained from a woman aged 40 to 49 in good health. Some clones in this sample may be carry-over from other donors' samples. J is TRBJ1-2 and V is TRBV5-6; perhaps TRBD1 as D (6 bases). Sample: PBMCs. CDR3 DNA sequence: TGTGCCAGCAGCTTGGGACAGGTTTCGTATGGCTACACCTTC. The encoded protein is CASSLGQVSYGYTF.